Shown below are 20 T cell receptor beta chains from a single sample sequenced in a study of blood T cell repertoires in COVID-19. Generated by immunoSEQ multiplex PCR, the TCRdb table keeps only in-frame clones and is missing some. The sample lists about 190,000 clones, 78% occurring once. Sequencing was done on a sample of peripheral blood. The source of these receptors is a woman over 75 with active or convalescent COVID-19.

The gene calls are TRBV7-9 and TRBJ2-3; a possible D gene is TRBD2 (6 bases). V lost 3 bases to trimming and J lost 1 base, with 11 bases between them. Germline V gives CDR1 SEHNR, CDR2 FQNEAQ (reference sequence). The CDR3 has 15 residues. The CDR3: CASSFGGDRTDTQYF. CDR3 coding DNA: TGTGCCAGCAGCTTTGGAGGGGACCGCACAGATACGCAGTATTTT.

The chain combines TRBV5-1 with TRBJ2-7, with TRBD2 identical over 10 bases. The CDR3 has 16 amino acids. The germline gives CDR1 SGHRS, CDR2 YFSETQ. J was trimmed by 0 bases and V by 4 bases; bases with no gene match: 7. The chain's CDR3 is CASSPTGTSVSYEQYF. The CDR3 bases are TGCGCCAGCAGCCCCACCGGGACTAGCGTCTCCTACGAGCAGTACTTC.

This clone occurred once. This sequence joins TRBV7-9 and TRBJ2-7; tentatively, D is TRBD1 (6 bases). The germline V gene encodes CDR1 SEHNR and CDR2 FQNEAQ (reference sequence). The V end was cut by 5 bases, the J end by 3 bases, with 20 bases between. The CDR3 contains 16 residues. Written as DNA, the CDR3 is TGTGCCAGCAGCAAGTCGCCTTGGACAGACTTCTACGAGCAGTACTTC. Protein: CASSKSPWTDFYEQYF.

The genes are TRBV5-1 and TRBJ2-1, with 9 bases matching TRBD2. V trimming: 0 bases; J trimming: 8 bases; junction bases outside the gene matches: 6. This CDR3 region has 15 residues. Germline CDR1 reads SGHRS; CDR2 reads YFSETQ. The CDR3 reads CASSLVAGVEDEQFF. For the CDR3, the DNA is TGCGCCAGCAGCTTGGTAGCGGGGGTGGAGGATGAGCAGTTCTTC.

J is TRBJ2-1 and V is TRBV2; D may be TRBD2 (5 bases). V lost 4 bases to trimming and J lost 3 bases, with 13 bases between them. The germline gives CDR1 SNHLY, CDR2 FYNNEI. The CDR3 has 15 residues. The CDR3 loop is CASSGTQKIYNEQFF. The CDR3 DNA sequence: TGTGCCAGCAGTGGGACTCAAAAGATCTACAATGAGCAGTTCTTC.

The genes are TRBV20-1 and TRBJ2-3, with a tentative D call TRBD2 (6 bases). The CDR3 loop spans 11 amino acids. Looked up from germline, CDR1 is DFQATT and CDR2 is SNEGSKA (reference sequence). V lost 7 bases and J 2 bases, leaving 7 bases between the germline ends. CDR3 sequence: CSGGDTDTQYF. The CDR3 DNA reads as TGCAGTGGGGGGGACACAGATACGCAGTATTTT.

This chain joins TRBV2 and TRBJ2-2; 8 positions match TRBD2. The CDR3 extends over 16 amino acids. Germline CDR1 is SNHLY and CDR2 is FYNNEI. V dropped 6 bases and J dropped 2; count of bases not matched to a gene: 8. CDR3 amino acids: CASSAAAGGNTGELFF. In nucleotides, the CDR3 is TGTGCCAGCAGCGCAGCGGCGGGGGGAAACACCGGGGAGCTGTTTTTT. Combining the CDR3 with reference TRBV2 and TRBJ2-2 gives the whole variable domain EPEVTQTPSHQVTQMGQEVILRCVPISNHLYFYWYRQILGQKVEFLVSFYNNEISEKSEIFDDQFSVERPDGSNFTLKIRSTKLEDSAMYFCASSAAAGGNTGELFFGEGSRLTVL.

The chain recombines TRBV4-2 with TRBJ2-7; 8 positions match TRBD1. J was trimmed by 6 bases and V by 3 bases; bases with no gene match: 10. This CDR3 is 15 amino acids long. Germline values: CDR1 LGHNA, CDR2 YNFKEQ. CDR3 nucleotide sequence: TGTGCCAGCAGCCACCTCCAGGGGGCGGAATTCGAGCAGTACTTC. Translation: CASSHLQGAEFEQYF.

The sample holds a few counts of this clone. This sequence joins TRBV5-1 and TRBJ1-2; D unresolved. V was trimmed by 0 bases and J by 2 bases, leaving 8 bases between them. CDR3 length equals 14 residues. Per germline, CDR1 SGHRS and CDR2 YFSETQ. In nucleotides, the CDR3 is TGCGCCAGCAGCTTGGTGGCAGTCAACTATGGCTACACCTTC. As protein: CASSLVAVNYGYTF.

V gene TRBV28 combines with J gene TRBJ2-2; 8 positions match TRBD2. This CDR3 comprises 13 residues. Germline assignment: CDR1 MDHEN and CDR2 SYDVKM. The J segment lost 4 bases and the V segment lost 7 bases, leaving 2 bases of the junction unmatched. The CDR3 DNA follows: TGTGCCAGCAAGCGGGGGAGCACCGGGGAGCTGTTTTTT. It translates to CASKRGSTGELFF.

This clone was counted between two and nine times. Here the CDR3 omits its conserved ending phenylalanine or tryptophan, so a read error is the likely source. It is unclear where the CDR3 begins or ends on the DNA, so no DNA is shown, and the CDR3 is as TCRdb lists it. The CDR3 region is CASSDPPGTGI. The J gene is TRBJ2-7, the V gene TRBV10-1; the D call of TRBD1 is as the table states it, not checked on the DNA. A total of 11 residues make up the CDR3, ends included. Germline V gene data show CDR1 as WNHNN and CDR2 as SYGVQD (reference sequence).

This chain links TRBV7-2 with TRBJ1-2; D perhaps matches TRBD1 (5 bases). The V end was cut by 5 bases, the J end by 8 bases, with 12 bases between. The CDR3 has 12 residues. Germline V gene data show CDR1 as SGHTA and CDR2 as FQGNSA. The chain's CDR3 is CASSLDTSGYTF. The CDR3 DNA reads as TGTGCCAGCAGCCTGGACACTAGCGGCTACACCTTC.

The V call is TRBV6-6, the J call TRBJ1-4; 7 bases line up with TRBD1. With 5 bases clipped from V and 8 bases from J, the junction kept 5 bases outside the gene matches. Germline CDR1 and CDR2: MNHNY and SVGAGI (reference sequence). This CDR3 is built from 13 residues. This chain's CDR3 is CASSRQGREKLFF. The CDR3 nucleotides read TGTGCCAGCAGTCGACAGGGCCGGGAAAAACTGTTTTTT.

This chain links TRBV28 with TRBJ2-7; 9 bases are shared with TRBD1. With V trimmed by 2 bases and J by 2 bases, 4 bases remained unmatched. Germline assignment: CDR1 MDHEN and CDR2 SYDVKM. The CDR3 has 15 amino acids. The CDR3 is CASSLNRGRTYEQYF. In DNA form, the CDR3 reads TGTGCCAGCAGTTTAAACAGGGGGCGCACCTACGAGCAGTACTTC.

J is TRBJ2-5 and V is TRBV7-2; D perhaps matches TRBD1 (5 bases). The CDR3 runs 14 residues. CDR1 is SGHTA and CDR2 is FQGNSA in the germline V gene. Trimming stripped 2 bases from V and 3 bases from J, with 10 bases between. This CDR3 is CASSLFQGEETQYF. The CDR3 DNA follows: TGTGCCAGCAGCTTATTCCAGGGTGAAGAGACCCAGTACTTC.

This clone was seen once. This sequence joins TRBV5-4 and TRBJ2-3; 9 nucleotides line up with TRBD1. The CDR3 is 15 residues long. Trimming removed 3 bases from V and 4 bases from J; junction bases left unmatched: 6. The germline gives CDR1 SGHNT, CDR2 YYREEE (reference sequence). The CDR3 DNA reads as TGTGCCAGCAGCTCGGGGACAGGGAATTCAGATACGCAGTATTTT. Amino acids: CASSSGTGNSDTQYF.

The CDR3 loop reads CASSSQVTGELFF. DNA of the CDR3: TGTGCCAGCAGTTCACAGGTCACCGGGGAGCTGTTTTTT. The chain recombines TRBV6-6 with TRBJ2-2, with a weak D call TRBD1 (5 bases). V lost 4 bases, J lost 4 bases, and 7 bases lay in between. Per the germline V gene, CDR1 is MNHNY and CDR2 is SVGAGI (reference sequence). The CDR3 runs 13 residues.

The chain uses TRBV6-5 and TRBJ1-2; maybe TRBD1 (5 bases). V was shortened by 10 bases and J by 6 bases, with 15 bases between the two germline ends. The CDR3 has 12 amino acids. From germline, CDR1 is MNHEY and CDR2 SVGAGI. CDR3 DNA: TGTGCCACCCGACAGTTCTCTAATGGCTACACCTTC. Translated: CATRQFSNGYTF.

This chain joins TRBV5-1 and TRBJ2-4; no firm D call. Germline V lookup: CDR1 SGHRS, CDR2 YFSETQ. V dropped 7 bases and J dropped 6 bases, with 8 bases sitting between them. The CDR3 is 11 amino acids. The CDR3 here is CASLQLNIQYF. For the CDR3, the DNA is TGCGCCAGCCTTCAACTAAACATTCAGTACTTC.

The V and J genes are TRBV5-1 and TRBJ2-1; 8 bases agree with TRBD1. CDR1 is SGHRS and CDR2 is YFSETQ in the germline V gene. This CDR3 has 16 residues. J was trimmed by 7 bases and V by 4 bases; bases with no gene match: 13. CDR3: CASSPQQGGGWNEQFF. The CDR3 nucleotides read TGCGCCAGCAGCCCCCAACAGGGGGGCGGATGGAATGAGCAGTTCTTC.